This T cell receptor (beta chain) emerged from a study of PD-1 blockade in classical Hodgkin lymphoma. Study results and limitations: By C4D1, diversity of CD4+ TCRs had risen significantly, whereas that of CD8+ TCRs had not. With respect to the repertoire differences, their causes, possibly disease activity or prior therapy, remain undefined.

The protocol was immunoSEQ multiplex PCR, while the TCRdb copy is restricted to in-frame clones and leaves out a portion. The data show tens of thousands of clones, 89% seen once. Comments on this clone: Antigen specificity is unknown.

Every patient had relapsed following autologous stem cell transplantation, and cohorts differed in brentuximab vedotin exposure. V trimming: 4 bases; J trimming: 0 bases; junction bases outside the gene matches: 10. This CDR3 is 17 amino acids long. Germline V gene sequence: CDR1 SGHRS, CDR2 YFSETQ. This chain uses TRBV5-1 with TRBJ2-7, with 10 bases aligning to TRBD2. The receptor was isolated from a human donor with classical Hodgkin lymphoma. The sequencing used peripheral blood mononuclear cells (PBMCs), collected before the second cycle of nivolumab. DNA of the CDR3: TGCGCCAGCAGCCCTTGGCTAGCGGGAGTCTACTCCTACGAGCAGTACTTC. Protein sequence: CASSPWLAGVYSYEQYF.